The 15 T cell receptor beta chains presented below share a single source sample, sequenced in a study of human T cells and chemical hapten exposure. TCRdb re-analysed the RACE reads in MiXCR, keeping a single row per CDR3 protein. The sample holds 82,000 or so distinct CDR3 sequences, 10% to 15% seen once. Described time point: patch test 3, about 24 weeks after DPC sensitization. Treatment indicated: therapeutic diphenylcyclopropenone sensitization with weekly scalp DPC. Sequenced here: whole blood, sampled in connection with sensitization to the hapten diphenylcyclopropenone (DPC). The receptors shown here come from a woman between 50 and 59 years old with alopecia areata. Some clones in this sample may be carry-over from other donors' samples.

This clonotype has only a few counts. The genes are TRBV9 and TRBJ1-1; D call uncertain. The CDR3 loop spans 15 amino acids. From germline, CDR1 is SGDLS and CDR2 YYNGEE. V was shortened by 0 bases and J by 3 bases, with 12 bases between the two germline ends. The CDR3 protein is CASSVAGNRDTEAFF. CDR3 DNA: TGTGCCAGCAGCGTAGCAGGCAACCGGGACACTGAAGCTTTCTTT.

This rearrangement joins TRBV30 to TRBJ1-3, with D hard to call. V was pared by 4 bases and J by 4 bases, with 11 bases between. The CDR3 loop spans 13 amino acids. The germline V gene encodes CDR1 GTSNPN and CDR2 SVGIG (reference sequence). This chain's CDR3 is CAWTLAYGNTIYF. The CDR3 DNA is TGTGCCTGGACGTTGGCGTACGGAAACACCATATATTTT.

V usage is TRBV29-1 and J usage is TRBJ2-1; a possible D gene is TRBD1 (6 bases). This CDR3 is built from 11 residues. Germline CDR1 is SQVTM and CDR2 is ANQGSEA. Deletions cut 3 bases from V and 8 bases from J, with 8 bases between. The CDR3: CSVDRGHEQFF. The CDR3 DNA is TGCAGCGTTGACAGGGGCCATGAGCAGTTCTTC.

Many counts were recorded for this clonotype. The chain employs TRBV20-1 and TRBJ1-5; D gene unclear. Between the trimmed V and J ends, which lost 3 bases and 1 base, there was a span of 7 bases. CDR1 and CDR2 from the germline V gene are DFQATT and SNEGSKA (reference sequence). CDR3 length: 13 amino acids. Written as DNA, the CDR3 is TGCAGTGCTAGTGGACTGAGCAATCAGCCCCAGCATTTT. Its translation is CSASGLSNQPQHF.

The sample holds many counts of this clonotype. The genes are TRBV20-1 and TRBJ2-7; no clear D gene. V was shortened by 1 base and J by 0 bases, with 4 bases between the two germline ends. Germline V lookup: CDR1 DFQATT, CDR2 SNEGSKA (reference sequence). The CDR3 length is 12 residues. The CDR3 nucleotides read TGCAGTGCTAGAGGAGACTCCTACGAGCAGTACTTC. It encodes CSARGDSYEQYF.

This clonotype was detected ten times or more. V gene TRBV30 combines with J gene TRBJ1-6; no reliable D call. Germline V gene lookup returns CDR1 GTSNPN and CDR2 SVGIG (reference sequence). The CDR3 has 16 residues. Trimming stripped 4 bases from V and 3 bases from J, with 16 bases between. DNA for the CDR3: TGTGCCTGGACGCTGATGTCCAAGAACTATAATTCACCCCTCCACTTT. Translation: CAWTLMSKNYNSPLHF.

The chain carries TRBV5-1 and TRBJ2-7, with 11 bases that match TRBD2. From germline, CDR1 is SGHRS and CDR2 YFSETQ. With V trimmed by 4 bases and J by 2 bases, 5 bases remained unmatched. This CDR3 comprises 15 residues. The CDR3 sequence is CASSPGTSGPYEQYF. The CDR3 bases are TGCGCCAGCAGCCCCGGGACTAGCGGTCCCTACGAGCAGTACTTC. The full variable domain, in which reference TRBV5-1 and TRBJ2-7 provide the parts outside the CDR3, is KAGVTQTPRYLIKTRGQQVTLSCSPISGHRSVSWYQQTPGQGLQFLFEYFSETQRNKGNFPGRFSGRQFSNSRSEMNVSTLELGDSALYLCASSPGTSGPYEQYFGPGTRLTVT.

The chain employs TRBV5-1 and TRBJ2-7; 11 bases agree with TRBD2. With 0 bases clipped from V and 6 bases from J, the junction kept 5 bases outside the gene matches. The length of the CDR3 is 15 residues. Germline values: CDR1 SGHRS, CDR2 YFSETQ. The CDR3 nucleotides are TGCGCCAGCAGCTTGGCACTAGCGGGAGTTGGCGAGCAGTACTTC. Translated, it gives CASSLALAGVGEQYF. Together with reference TRBV5-1 and TRBJ2-7, the CDR3 gives the full variable domain: KAGVTQTPRYLIKTRGQQVTLSCSPISGHRSVSWYQQTPGQGLQFLFEYFSETQRNKGNFPGRFSGRQFSNSRSEMNVSTLELGDSALYLCASSLALAGVGEQYFGPGTRLTVT.

This clonotype turned up a few times. CDR3 nucleotides: TGTGCCAGCAGCAGGGATTTCAATCAGCCCCAGCATTTT. This translates into CASSRDFNQPQHF. The V gene is TRBV7-9, the J gene TRBJ1-5; D call uncertain. There are 13 residues in the CDR3. Germline CDR1 is SEHNR and CDR2 is FQNEAQ (reference sequence). Between the trimmed V and J ends, which lost 5 bases and 3 bases, there was a span of 8 bases.

In this sample, this clonotype turned up a few times. The chain employs TRBV7-6 and TRBJ1-5; D is ambiguous. Trimming stripped 2 bases from V and 4 bases from J, with 6 bases between. CDR3 size: 13 residues. CDR1 and CDR2 from the germline V gene are SGHVS and FNYEAQ. CDR3 DNA sequence: TGTGCCAGCAGCTTAAACATTAATCAGCCCCAGCATTTT. Translated: CASSLNINQPQHF. Combining the CDR3 with reference TRBV7-6 and TRBJ1-5 gives the whole variable domain GAGVSQSPRYKVTKRGQDVALRCDPISGHVSLYWYRQALGQGPEFLTYFNYEAQQDKSGLPNDRFSAERPEGSISTLTIQRTEQRDSAMYRCASSLNINQPQHFGDGTRLSIL.

Many counts were recorded for this clonotype. The chain joins TRBV4-2 to TRBJ2-3; the D gene could be TRBD1 or TRBD2 (5 bases each). Germline values: CDR1 LGHNA, CDR2 YNFKEQ. The CDR3 totals 17 residues. V shed 0 bases and J shed 1 base, with 14 bases lying between them. CDR3 amino acids: CASSQDGAGDRTDTQYF. As DNA, the CDR3 is TGTGCCAGCAGCCAAGATGGGGCGGGCGACCGCACAGATACGCAGTATTTT.

This clonotype has a handful of counts. The chain has TRBV20-1 and TRBJ2-7, with D possibly being TRBD1 (6 bases). The germline gives CDR1 DFQATT, CDR2 SNEGSKA (reference sequence). This CDR3 is built from 12 residues. Trimming took off 4 bases at V and 5 bases at J, with 12 bases between the two ends. The CDR3 reads CSAIEGVNEQYF. As DNA, the CDR3 is TGCAGTGCTATTGAGGGGGTCAACGAGCAGTACTTC.

This clonotype was found a few times. The chain uses TRBV7-9 and TRBJ2-2; D call uncertain. Germline loops: CDR1 SEHNR, CDR2 FQNEAQ (reference sequence). The CDR3 runs 16 residues. Trimming removed 5 bases from V and 3 bases from J, with 16 bases in between. This chain's CDR3 is CASSPDPAADTGELFF. In DNA, the CDR3 is TGTGCCAGCAGCCCCGATCCCGCGGCGGACACCGGGGAGCTGTTTTTT.

The chain employs TRBV11-2 and TRBJ2-6; the D is unclear. The CDR3 is 15 amino acids. Per germline, CDR1 SGHAT and CDR2 FQNNGV. V lost 5 bases and J 0 bases, leaving 8 bases between the germline ends. CDR3 protein: CASSTQPSGANVLTF. CDR3 nucleotide sequence: TGTGCCAGCAGCACACAACCCTCTGGGGCCAACGTCCTGACTTTC.

This rearrangement joins TRBV20-1 to TRBJ2-2, with 10 bases aligning to TRBD2. This CDR3 has 16 amino acids. Germline CDR1 is DFQATT and CDR2 is SNEGSKA (reference sequence). V lost 3 bases, J lost 0 bases, and 4 bases stayed unmatched. The CDR3 sequence: CSARSSGSANTGELFF. Here the CDR3 DNA reads TGCAGTGCTAGGTCTAGCGGGAGTGCGAACACCGGGGAGCTGTTTTTT.